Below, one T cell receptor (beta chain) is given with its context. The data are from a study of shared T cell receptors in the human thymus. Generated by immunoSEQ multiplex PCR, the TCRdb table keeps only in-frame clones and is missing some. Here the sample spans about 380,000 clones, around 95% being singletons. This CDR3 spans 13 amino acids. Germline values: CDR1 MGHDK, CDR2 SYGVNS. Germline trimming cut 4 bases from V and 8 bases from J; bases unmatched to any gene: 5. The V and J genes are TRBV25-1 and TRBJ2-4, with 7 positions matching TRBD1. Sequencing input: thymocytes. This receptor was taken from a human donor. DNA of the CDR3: TGTGCCAGCAGTGCGACAGGGCGGTACATTCAGTACTTC. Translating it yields CASSATGRYIQYF.